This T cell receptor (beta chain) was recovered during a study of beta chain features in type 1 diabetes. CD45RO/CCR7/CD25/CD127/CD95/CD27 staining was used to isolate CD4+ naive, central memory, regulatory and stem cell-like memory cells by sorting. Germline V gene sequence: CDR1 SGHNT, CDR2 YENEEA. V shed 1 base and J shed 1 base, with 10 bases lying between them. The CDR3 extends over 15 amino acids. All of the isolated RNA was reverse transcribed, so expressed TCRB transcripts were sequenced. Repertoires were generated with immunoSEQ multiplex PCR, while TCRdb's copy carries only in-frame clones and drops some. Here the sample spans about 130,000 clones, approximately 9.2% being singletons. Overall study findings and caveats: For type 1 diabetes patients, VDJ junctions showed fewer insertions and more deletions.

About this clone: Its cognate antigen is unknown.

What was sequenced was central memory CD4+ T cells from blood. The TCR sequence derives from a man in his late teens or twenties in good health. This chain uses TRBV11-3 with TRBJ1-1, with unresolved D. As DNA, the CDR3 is TGTGCCAGCAGCTTAGGTCCCGAGGCGAACACTGAAGCTTTCTTT. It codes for CASSLGPEANTEAFF.